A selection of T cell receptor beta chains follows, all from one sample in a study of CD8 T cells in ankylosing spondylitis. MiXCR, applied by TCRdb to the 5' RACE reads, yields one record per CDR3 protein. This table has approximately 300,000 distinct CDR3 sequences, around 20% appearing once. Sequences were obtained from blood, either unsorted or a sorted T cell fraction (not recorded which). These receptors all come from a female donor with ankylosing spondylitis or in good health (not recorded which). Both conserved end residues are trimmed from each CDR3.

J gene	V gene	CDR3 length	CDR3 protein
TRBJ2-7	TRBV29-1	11	SVGVQGMYEQY
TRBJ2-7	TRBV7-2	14	ASSLAGGGSAYEQY
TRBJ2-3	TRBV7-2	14	ASSPGRQGGTDTQY
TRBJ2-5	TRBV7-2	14	ASSLGLSPAQETQY
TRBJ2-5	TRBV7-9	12	ASSLILAAETQY
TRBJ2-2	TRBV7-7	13	ASSQTSGDTGDLF
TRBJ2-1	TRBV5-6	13	ASSGLAGGRNEQF
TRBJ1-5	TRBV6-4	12	ASSPDRGGQPQH
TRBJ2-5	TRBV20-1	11	SAIPGSQETQY
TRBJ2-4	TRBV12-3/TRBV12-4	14	ASSPQGQGRVDIQY
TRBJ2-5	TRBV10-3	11	ATTWSRGETQY
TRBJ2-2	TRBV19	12	ASKGQAGTGELF
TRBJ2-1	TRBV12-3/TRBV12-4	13	ASSSRLAGVDEQF
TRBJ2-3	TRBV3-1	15	ASSQDGTSGSTDTQY
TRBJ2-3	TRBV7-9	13	ASSLQAGSTDTQY
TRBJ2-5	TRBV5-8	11	ASRREYQETQY
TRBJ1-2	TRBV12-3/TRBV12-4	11	ASSLRASYGYT